The rows below give T cell receptor beta chains drawn from one sample of a study of cytomegalovirus exposure and HLA in healthy donors. Assay used: immunoSEQ multiplex PCR; TCRdb lists only in-frame clones, some missing. This sample has 150,000 to 200,000 clones, with roughly three quarters found just once. Input material: PBMCs. The receptors here all came from a male donor in good health and CMV-seropositive. Each CDR3 is given with its conserved first and last residue. A D gene is named only where the DNA matches it firmly. Not every row has a clone size; where given, it reads once, few, many or a size class.

V gene: TRBV5-8
D gene: -
clone size: -
J gene: TRBJ1-4
CDR3 DNA: TGTGCCAGCAGCTTGGGCCAGCTGGGAGTAACTAATGAAAAACTGTTTTTT
CDR3 protein: CASSLGQLGVTNEKLFF

V gene: TRBV2
D gene: -
clone size: -
J gene: TRBJ1-4
CDR3 DNA: TGTGCCAGCAGCCCCTCGGGACAACCAACTAATGAAAAACTGTTTTTT
CDR3 protein: CASSPSGQPTNEKLFF

V gene: TRBV5-1
D gene: TRBD2
clone size: once
J gene: TRBJ2-5
CDR3 DNA: TGCGCCAGCAGCTTTCGACTAGCGGGGGGCCCCCCTGAGACCCAGTACTTC
CDR3 protein: CASSFRLAGGPPETQYF

V gene: TRBV2
D gene: -
clone size: -
J gene: TRBJ2-3
CDR3 DNA: TGTGCCAGCAGTGAGGTACTAGTTGGCAGAGATACGCAGTATTTT
CDR3 protein: CASSEVLVGRDTQYF

V gene: TRBV15
D gene: -
clone size: once
J gene: TRBJ1-1
CDR3 DNA: TGTGCCACCAGCCCCCTCTGGGGAGGAGGTGTAAACACTGAAGCTTTCTTT
CDR3 protein: CATSPLWGGGVNTEAFF

V gene: TRBV6-5
D gene: -
clone size: -
J gene: TRBJ1-1
CDR3 DNA: TGTGCCAGCAGTCCGCGGGGGGATTTTGCTTCTGAAGCTTTCTTT
CDR3 protein: CASSPRGDFASEAFF

V gene: TRBV30
D gene: TRBD1
clone size: few
J gene: TRBJ2-7
CDR3 DNA: TGTGCCTGGAGGGGACAGGGGGCGGGTTCCTACGAGCAGTACTTC
CDR3 protein: CAWRGQGAGSYEQYF

V gene: TRBV11-2
D gene: TRBD1
clone size: once
J gene: TRBJ2-7
CDR3 DNA: TGTGCCAGCAGGCCGACCGGACAGGGATGGTACGAGCAGTACTTC
CDR3 protein: CASRPTGQGWYEQYF

V gene: TRBV6-5
D gene: TRBD1
clone size: -
J gene: TRBJ2-5
CDR3 DNA: TGTGCCAGCAGTTACTCGGGGACAGCCGGGGAGACCCAGTACTTC
CDR3 protein: CASSYSGTAGETQYF

V gene: TRBV4-2
D gene: TRBD2
clone size: few
J gene: TRBJ2-2
CDR3 DNA: TGTGCCAGCAGTCCCAAAGTGGGAGCGGGGGGACCGAACACCGGGGAGCTGTTTTTT
CDR3 protein: CASSPKVGAGGPNTGELFF

V gene: TRBV5-1
D gene: TRBD2
clone size: -
J gene: TRBJ2-7
CDR3 DNA: TGCGCCAGCAGCTGGGGGACCGGGGGGTACGAGCAGTACTTC
CDR3 protein: CASSWGTGGYEQYF

V gene: TRBV6-5
D gene: -
clone size: -
J gene: TRBJ2-4
CDR3 DNA: TGTGCCAGCAGCCCGGACAAAGGCATTCAGTACTTC
CDR3 protein: CASSPDKGIQYF

V gene: TRBV6-1
D gene: TRBD1
clone size: -
J gene: TRBJ1-2
CDR3 DNA: TGTGCCAGCAGTGAAGCGGGACAGGTCTATGGCTACACCTTC
CDR3 protein: CASSEAGQVYGYTF

V gene: TRBV30
D gene: -
clone size: -
J gene: TRBJ1-3
CDR3 DNA: TGTGCCTGGAGTGTCTCCGGGACTGGAAACACCATATATTTT
CDR3 protein: CAWSVSGTGNTIYF

V gene: TRBV29-1
D gene: TRBD2
clone size: -
J gene: TRBJ2-1
CDR3 DNA: TGCAGCGTTGTAACTAGCGGGGGGGCTGGTGAGCAGTTCTTC
CDR3 protein: CSVVTSGGAGEQFF

V gene: TRBV15
D gene: TRBD1
clone size: -
J gene: TRBJ2-1
CDR3 DNA: TGTGCCACCAGCAGGTTAAGGACAGGAAACTACAATGAGCAGTTCTTC
CDR3 protein: CATSRLRTGNYNEQFF

V gene: TRBV13
D gene: -
clone size: few
J gene: TRBJ2-7
CDR3 DNA: TGTGCCAGCTACGGGGGAGGCGACGAGCAGTACTTC
CDR3 protein: CASYGGGDEQYF

V gene: TRBV4-1
D gene: -
clone size: few
J gene: TRBJ2-2
CDR3 DNA: TGCGCCAGCAGCCAGAATGCGGCGAACACCGGGGAGCTGTTTTTT
CDR3 protein: CASSQNAANTGELFF

V gene: TRBV6-1
D gene: TRBD2
clone size: once
J gene: TRBJ2-1
CDR3 DNA: TGTGCCAGCAGTGCAATTCTTCCCGGGACTAGCGGGGGGGAGGACAATGAGCAGTTCTTC
CDR3 protein: CASSAILPGTSGGEDNEQFF

V gene: TRBV27
D gene: -
clone size: -
J gene: TRBJ1-5
CDR3 DNA: TGTGCCAGCAGTGTAAACAATCAGCCCCAGCATTTT
CDR3 protein: CASSVNNQPQHF

V gene: TRBV10-3
D gene: TRBD2
clone size: -
J gene: TRBJ2-3
CDR3 DNA: TGTGCCATCAGTGAGCGCGGGGGGACTAGCACAGATACGCAGTATTTT
CDR3 protein: CAISERGGTSTDTQYF

V gene: TRBV4-1
D gene: -
clone size: once
J gene: TRBJ2-3
CDR3 DNA: TGCGCCAGCAGCCAAGAACCCGGGGGAAACACAGATACGCAGTATTTT
CDR3 protein: CASSQEPGGNTDTQYF

V gene: TRBV19
D gene: -
clone size: -
J gene: TRBJ2-7
CDR3 DNA: TGTGCCAGTAGTATAGGGGGGGATGTCTACGAGCAGTACTTC
CDR3 protein: CASSIGGDVYEQYF

V gene: TRBV18
D gene: TRBD1
clone size: -
J gene: TRBJ1-2
CDR3 DNA: TGTGCCAGCTCACAGGGGGCCTTCGACTATGGCTACACCTTC
CDR3 protein: CASSQGAFDYGYTF

V gene: TRBV7-3
D gene: -
clone size: -
J gene: TRBJ2-3
CDR3 DNA: TGTGCCAGCAGCTCGGGACTTATCACAGATACGCAGTATTTT
CDR3 protein: CASSSGLITDTQYF

V gene: TRBV7-2
D gene: -
clone size: -
J gene: TRBJ2-3
CDR3 DNA: TGTGCCAGCAGCTTAGTCGGGTCCTGGGATACGCAGTATTTT
CDR3 protein: CASSLVGSWDTQYF

V gene: TRBV19
D gene: TRBD1
clone size: few
J gene: TRBJ2-7
CDR3 DNA: TGTGCCAGTAGTGTCGGACAGGGGTCGTACGAGCAGTACTTC
CDR3 protein: CASSVGQGSYEQYF

V gene: TRBV19
D gene: -
clone size: -
J gene: TRBJ1-1
CDR3 DNA: TGTGCCAGTTGGACGGCGAGCGGGAACGGAGAAGCTTTCTTT
CDR3 protein: CASWTASGNGEAFF

V gene: TRBV7-9
D gene: TRBD1
clone size: -
J gene: TRBJ1-6
CDR3 DNA: TGTGCCAGCAGCTTAGAATCGGGACAGCCCAATTCACCCCTCCACTTT
CDR3 protein: CASSLESGQPNSPLHF

V gene: TRBV13
D gene: -
clone size: -
J gene: TRBJ2-7
CDR3 DNA: TGTGCCAGCAGCTCTAACGGGGGATACTCCTACGAGCAGTACTTC
CDR3 protein: CASSSNGGYSYEQYF

V gene: TRBV2
D gene: -
clone size: -
J gene: TRBJ1-2
CDR3 DNA: TGTGCCAGCAGTGAATCAGGACAGCGGGGCTACACCTTC
CDR3 protein: CASSESGQRGYTF

V gene: TRBV6-5
D gene: -
clone size: few
J gene: TRBJ1-6
CDR3 DNA: TGTGCCAGCAGTTACACAGGGAGAGGTTCACCCCTCCACTTT
CDR3 protein: CASSYTGRGSPLHF

V gene: TRBV6-5
D gene: TRBD2
clone size: -
J gene: TRBJ2-2
CDR3 DNA: TGTGCCAGCAGTTTAGCGGGGGGGGTTTCCGGGGAGCTGTTTTTT
CDR3 protein: CASSLAGGVSGELFF

V gene: TRBV2
D gene: -
clone size: few
J gene: TRBJ1-3
CDR3 DNA: TGTGCCAGCACGGGACACCTCTGGGAAAACACCATATATTTT
CDR3 protein: CASTGHLWENTIYF

V gene: TRBV6-1
D gene: -
clone size: -
J gene: TRBJ2-1
CDR3 DNA: TGTGCCAGCGCCGACATTGGCAGGGCCTACAATGAGCAGTTCTTC
CDR3 protein: CASADIGRAYNEQFF

V gene: TRBV19
D gene: -
clone size: -
J gene: TRBJ1-1
CDR3 DNA: TGTGCCAGTAGTATGTCCCGGCCCGGGGCTTTCTTT
CDR3 protein: CASSMSRPGAFF

V gene: TRBV5-1
D gene: -
clone size: -
J gene: TRBJ2-3
CDR3 DNA: TGCGCCAGCAGCCCCCTCCTCACAGATACGCAGTATTTT
CDR3 protein: CASSPLLTDTQYF

V gene: TRBV4-3
D gene: TRBD1
clone size: few
J gene: TRBJ1-3
CDR3 DNA: TGCGCCAGCAGCCCCCGGACAGGGGCGATCTCTGGAAACACCATATATTTT
CDR3 protein: CASSPRTGAISGNTIYF

V gene: TRBV6-5
D gene: TRBD2
clone size: -
J gene: TRBJ2-2
CDR3 DNA: TGTGCCAGCGGTCGGGCGGGGGACACCGGGGAGCTGTTTTTT
CDR3 protein: CASGRAGDTGELFF

V gene: TRBV9
D gene: TRBD1
clone size: -
J gene: TRBJ1-2
CDR3 DNA: TGTGCCAGCAGCGCAGACAGGGGTTACCTCAACTATGGCTACACCTTC
CDR3 protein: CASSADRGYLNYGYTF

V gene: TRBV5-8
D gene: TRBD1
clone size: -
J gene: TRBJ1-3
CDR3 DNA: TGTGCCAGCAGGCGGACAGGGTCTGGAAACACCATATATTTT
CDR3 protein: CASRRTGSGNTIYF

V gene: TRBV19
D gene: TRBD2
clone size: -
J gene: TRBJ2-5
CDR3 DNA: TGTGCCAGTAGTATGACGGGAGGGGAGACCCAGTACTTC
CDR3 protein: CASSMTGGETQYF

V gene: TRBV4-2
D gene: TRBD1
clone size: -
J gene: TRBJ1-3
CDR3 DNA: TGTGCCAGCAGCCTTGGACAGGGAGGAAACACCATATATTTT
CDR3 protein: CASSLGQGGNTIYF